This T cell receptor (beta chain) was recorded in a study of human T cells and chemical hapten exposure. As for the study in general: From small differences in pooled library volume came most of the variation in per-sample TCR yields.

Regarding time point: pre-sensitization, week 0. Treatment reported: therapeutic diphenylcyclopropenone sensitization with weekly scalp DPC. Blood sampling preceded each patch test application. The V end lost 6 bases, the J end lost 0 bases, and 13 bases lay between the germline ends. The CDR3 consists of 15 residues. From germline, CDR1 is MDHEN and CDR2 SYDVKM. This clonotype was detected ten times or more. TCRdb used MiXCR to reprocess the RACE reads, holding one entry per CDR3 protein. The table records 270,000 or so distinct CDR3 sequences, just under 8% of them present only once. The chain uses TRBV28 and TRBJ2-3, with D tentatively TRBD2 (7 bases). The specimen comprised whole blood, sampled in connection with sensitization to the hapten diphenylcyclopropenone (DPC). This receptor was identified in a man aged 18 to 29 with alopecia areata. Some clones in this sample may be carry-over from other donors' samples. CDR3 nucleotide sequence: TGTGCCAGCAGAGATCGGGGGGCTAGCACAGATACGCAGTATTTT. Residues: CASRDRGASTDTQYF.